This T cell receptor (beta chain) is from a study of blood T cell repertoires in COVID-19. V shed 3 bases and J shed 2 bases, with 11 bases lying between them. Per the germline V gene, CDR1 is LNHDA and CDR2 is SQIVND (reference sequence). There are 15 residues in the CDR3. This clone was detected a few times. Only in-frame clones appear in the TCRdb table, and some are missing; sequencing was by immunoSEQ multiplex PCR. The sample has 210,000 or so clones; about nine tenths are singletons. This chain links TRBV19 with TRBJ1-5; no firm D call. This clonotype originated in a woman between 40 and 55 years old with acute or convalescent COVID-19. The specimen sequenced was peripheral blood. This chain's CDR3 is CASSISTGGNQPQHF. Here the CDR3 DNA reads TGTGCCAGTAGTATTTCCACGGGTGGCAATCAGCCCCAGCATTTT.